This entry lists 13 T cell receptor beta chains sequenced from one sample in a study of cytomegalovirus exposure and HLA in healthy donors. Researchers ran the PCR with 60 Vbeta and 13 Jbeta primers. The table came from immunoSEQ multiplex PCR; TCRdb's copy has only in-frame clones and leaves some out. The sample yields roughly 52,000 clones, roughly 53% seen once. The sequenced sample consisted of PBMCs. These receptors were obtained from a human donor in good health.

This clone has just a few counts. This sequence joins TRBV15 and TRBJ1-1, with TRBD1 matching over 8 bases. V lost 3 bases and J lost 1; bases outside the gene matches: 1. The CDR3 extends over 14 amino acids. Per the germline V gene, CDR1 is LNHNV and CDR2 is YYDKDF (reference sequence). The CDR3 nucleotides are TGTGCCACCAGCAGCGGGACAGGGAACACTGAAGCTTTCTTT. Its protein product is CATSSGTGNTEAFF.

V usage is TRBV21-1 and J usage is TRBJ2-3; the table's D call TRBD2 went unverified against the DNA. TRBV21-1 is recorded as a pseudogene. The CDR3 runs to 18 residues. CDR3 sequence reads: CASSKSIGGRNWTDTQYF. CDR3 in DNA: TGTGCCAGCAGCAAATCCATCGGAGGACGGAATTGGACAGATACGCAGTATTTT.

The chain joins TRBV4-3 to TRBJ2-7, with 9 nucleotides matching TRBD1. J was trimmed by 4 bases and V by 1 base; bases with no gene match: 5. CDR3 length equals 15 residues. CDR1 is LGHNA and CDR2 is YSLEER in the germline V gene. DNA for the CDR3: TGCGCCAGCAGCCAAGGGACAGGGGCGAATTACGAGCAGTACTTC. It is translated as CASSQGTGANYEQYF.

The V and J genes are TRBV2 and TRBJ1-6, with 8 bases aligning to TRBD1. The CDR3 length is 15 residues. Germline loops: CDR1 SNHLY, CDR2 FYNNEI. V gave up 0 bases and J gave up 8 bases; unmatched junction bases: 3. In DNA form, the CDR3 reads TGTGCCAGCAGTGAAGCGCTACAGGGGGATTCACCCCTCCACTTT. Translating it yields CASSEALQGDSPLHF.

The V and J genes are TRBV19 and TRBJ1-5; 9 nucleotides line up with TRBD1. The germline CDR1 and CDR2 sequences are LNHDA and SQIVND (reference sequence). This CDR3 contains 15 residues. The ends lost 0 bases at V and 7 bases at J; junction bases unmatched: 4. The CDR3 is CASSIEDRGGQPQHF. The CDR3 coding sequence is TGTGCCAGTAGTATAGAGGACAGGGGAGGCCAGCCCCAGCATTTT.

The chain's CDR3 is CASSKTNEKLFF. DNA of the CDR3: TGTGCCAGCAGCAAAACAAATGAAAAACTGTTTTTT. The chain joins TRBV13 to TRBJ1-4; D gene unclear. Germline CDR1 reads PRHDT; CDR2 reads FYEKMQ (reference sequence). The CDR3 contains 12 residues. V lost 5 bases, J lost 5 bases, and 6 bases lay in between.

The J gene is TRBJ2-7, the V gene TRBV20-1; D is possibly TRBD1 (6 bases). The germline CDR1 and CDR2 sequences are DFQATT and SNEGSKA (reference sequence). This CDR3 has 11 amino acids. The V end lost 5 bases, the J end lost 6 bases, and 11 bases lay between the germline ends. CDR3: CSAYTGPEQYF. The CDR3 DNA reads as TGCAGTGCTTATACAGGGCCCGAGCAGTACTTC.

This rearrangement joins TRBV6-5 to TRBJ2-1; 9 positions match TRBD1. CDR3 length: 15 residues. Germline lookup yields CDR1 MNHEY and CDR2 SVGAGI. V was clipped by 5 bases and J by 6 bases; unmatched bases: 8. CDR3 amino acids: CASSTRDRAVNEQFF. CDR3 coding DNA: TGTGCCAGCAGTACGCGGGACAGGGCGGTCAATGAGCAGTTCTTC.

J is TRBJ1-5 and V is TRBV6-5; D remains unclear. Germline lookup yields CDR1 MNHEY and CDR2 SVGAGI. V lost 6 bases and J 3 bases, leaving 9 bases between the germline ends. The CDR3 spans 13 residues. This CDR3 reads CASRRQSNQPQHF. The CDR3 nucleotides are TGTGCCAGCAGGCGGCAGTCCAATCAGCCCCAGCATTTT.

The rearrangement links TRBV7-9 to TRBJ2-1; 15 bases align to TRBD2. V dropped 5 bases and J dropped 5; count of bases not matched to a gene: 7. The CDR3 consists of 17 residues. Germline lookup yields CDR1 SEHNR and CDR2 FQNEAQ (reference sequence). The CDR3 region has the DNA TGTGCCAGCAGCACCCGGACTAGCGGGGGGGCCAACAATGAGCAGTTCTTC. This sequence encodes CASSTRTSGGANNEQFF.

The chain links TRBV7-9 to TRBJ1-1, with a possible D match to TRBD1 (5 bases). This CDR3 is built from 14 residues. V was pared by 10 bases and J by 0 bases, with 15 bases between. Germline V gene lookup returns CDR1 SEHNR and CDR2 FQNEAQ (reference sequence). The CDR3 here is CATEGVFVNTEAFF. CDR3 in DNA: TGTGCCACCGAAGGGGTCTTCGTGAACACTGAAGCTTTCTTT. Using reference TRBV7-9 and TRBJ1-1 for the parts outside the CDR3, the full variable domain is DTGVSQNPRHKITKRGQNVTFRCDPISEHNRLYWYRQTLGQGPEFLTYFQNEAQLEKSRLLSDRFSAERPKGSFSTLEIQRTEQGDSAMYLCATEGVFVNTEAFFGQGTRLTVV.

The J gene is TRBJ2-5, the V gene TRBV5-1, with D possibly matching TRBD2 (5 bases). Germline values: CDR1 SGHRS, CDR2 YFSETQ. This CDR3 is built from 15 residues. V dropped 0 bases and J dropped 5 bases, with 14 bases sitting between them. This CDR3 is CASSLAGSQGETQYF. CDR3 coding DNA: TGCGCCAGCAGCTTGGCGGGGTCCCAAGGGGAGACCCAGTACTTC.

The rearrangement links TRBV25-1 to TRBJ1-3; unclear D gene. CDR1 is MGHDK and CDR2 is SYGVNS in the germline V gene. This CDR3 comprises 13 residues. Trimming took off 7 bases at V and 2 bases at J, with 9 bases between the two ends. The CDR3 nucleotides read TGTGCCAGCACCGCAGGCGCTGGAAACACCATATATTTT. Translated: CASTAGAGNTIYF.